These 31 T cell receptor beta chains were all obtained from the same sample, sequenced in a study of blood T cell repertoires in COVID-19. Using immunoSEQ multiplex PCR, the repertoire was profiled, and TCRdb retains in-frame clones only, with some absent. The data show about 57,000 clones, roughly four fifths seen once. Source material: peripheral blood. The receptors shown here come from an elderly woman with acute or convalescent COVID-19.

The chain has TRBV5-1 and TRBJ2-7; 7 bases fit TRBD1. From germline, CDR1 is SGHRS and CDR2 YFSETQ. Unmatched junction bases numbered 12, after V lost 4 bases and J lost 2 bases. The CDR3 spans 16 residues. The CDR3 DNA sequence: TGCGCCAGCAGCCGCGGCTCCGGGACAGAAGCCTACGAGCAGTACTTC. Protein: CASSRGSGTEAYEQYF.

J is TRBJ2-7 and V is TRBV10-1, with D hard to call. Germline CDR1 and CDR2: WNHNN and SYGVQD (reference sequence). The CDR3 totals 13 residues. Trimming left V 6 bases short and J 3 bases short, with 12 bases between. CDR3 nucleotides: TGCGCCAGCAGCACCGGGTTCGGCTACGAGCAGTACTTC. Translated: CASSTGFGYEQYF.

The CDR3 reads CASSLGSQGHRGETQYF. The CDR3 region has the DNA TGTGCCAGCAGCTTGGGTTCCCAGGGGCACAGGGGAGAGACCCAGTACTTC. The chain is built from TRBV5-8 and TRBJ2-5, with 7 bases lining up with TRBD1. There are 17 residues in the CDR3. V lost 0 bases and J lost 4; bases outside the gene matches: 12. Germline V gene lookup returns CDR1 SGHTS and CDR2 YDEGEE.

This chain links TRBV4-1 with TRBJ2-7, with 8 bases that match TRBD1. Looked up from germline, CDR1 is MGHRA and CDR2 is YSYEKL. CDR3 size: 15 residues. V shed 1 base and J 5 bases; nucleotides not matched to a gene: 7. In DNA, the CDR3 is TGCGCCAGCAGCCAAGTTTCAGGGGGCGAGGACGAGCAGTACTTC. Translating it yields CASSQVSGGEDEQYF.

The chain is built from TRBV6-5 and TRBJ1-1, with 7 positions matching TRBD1. The CDR3 has 14 residues. J was trimmed by 2 bases and V by 6 bases; bases with no gene match: 6. The germline CDR1 and CDR2 sequences are MNHEY and SVGAGI. The CDR3 nucleotides are TGTGCCAGCAGACTTGGGACAGCTAACACTGAAGCTTTCTTT. Its translation is CASRLGTANTEAFF.

The V call is TRBV6-5, the J call TRBJ2-7; 9 positions match TRBD1. J was trimmed by 3 bases and V by 8 bases; bases with no gene match: 5. Germline CDR1 is MNHEY and CDR2 is SVGAGI. The CDR3 consists of 13 residues. In nucleotides, the CDR3 is TGTGCCAGCGGACAGGGGAGCGGCTACGAGCAGTACTTC. It encodes CASGQGSGYEQYF.

The rearrangement uses TRBV7-8 and TRBJ1-1; D is unclear. Germline lookup yields CDR1 SGHVS and CDR2 FQNEAQ. Trimming stripped 1 base from V and 1 base from J, with 22 bases between. The CDR3 runs 19 residues. CDR3 DNA sequence: TGTGCCAGCAGCTTAGATTGGGGTGTATTGGGAGATGGGAACACTGAAGCTTTCTTT. Translating gives CASSLDWGVLGDGNTEAFF.

The gene calls are TRBV7-2 and TRBJ2-3, with 8 bases lining up with TRBD1. This CDR3 is built from 15 residues. V lost 5 bases and J lost 2; bases outside the gene matches: 6. Germline lookup yields CDR1 SGHTA and CDR2 FQGNSA. The CDR3 sequence: CASSPDRGPTDTQYF. The CDR3 nucleotides are TGTGCCAGCAGCCCCGACAGGGGCCCCACAGATACGCAGTATTTT.

This chain uses TRBV25-1 with TRBJ2-3; 10 bases are a match to TRBD2. J lost 5 bases, V lost 5 bases, and 13 bases had no gene match. Per germline, CDR1 MGHDK and CDR2 SYGVNS. The CDR3 covers 17 residues. CDR3 bases: TGTGCCAGCAGTTCTTGGGGGCTAGCGGGAGCGGGAGATACGCAGTATTTT. As protein: CASSSWGLAGAGDTQYF.

The J gene is TRBJ2-2, the V gene TRBV5-8; 9 bases match TRBD2. This CDR3 has 17 residues. Germline CDR1 SGHTS, CDR2 YDEGEE. V shed 4 bases, J shed 0 bases, and the junction held 7 bases outside the gene matches. The CDR3 here is CASSRSLAGPNTGELFF. DNA for the CDR3: TGTGCCAGCAGCCGGTCCCTAGCGGGGCCGAACACCGGGGAGCTGTTTTTT.

The rearrangement uses TRBV7-9 and TRBJ1-2; no clear D gene. The CDR3 has 14 amino acids. In germline, CDR1 is SEHNR, CDR2 FQNEAQ (reference sequence). Trimming took off 1 base at V and 2 bases at J, with 8 bases between the two ends. CDR3 sequence: CASSLGSGNYGYTF. The CDR3 coding sequence is TGTGCCAGCAGCTTAGGATCGGGGAACTATGGCTACACCTTC.

This chain joins TRBV15 and TRBJ2-2; D perhaps matches TRBD1 (6 bases). The ends were cut back, 8 bases at V and 0 bases at J, with 7 bases in the middle. Germline CDR1 is LNHNV and CDR2 is YYDKDF (reference sequence). The CDR3 spans 13 residues. This chain's CDR3 is CATGTPNTGELFF. CDR3 bases: TGTGCCACCGGGACACCGAACACCGGGGAGCTGTTTTTT.

V and J are TRBV6-6 and TRBJ2-1, with TRBD1 identical over 9 bases. CDR3 size: 18 residues. With V trimmed by 5 bases and J by 9 bases, 20 bases remained unmatched. Germline lookup yields CDR1 MNHNY and CDR2 SVGAGI (reference sequence). Here the CDR3 DNA reads TGTGCCAGCAGTCAACCGGGACAGGGCCTCATTTTACATGGTGAGCAGTTCTTC. It codes for CASSQPGQGLILHGEQFF.

The chain recombines TRBV6-5 with TRBJ1-1; D perhaps matches TRBD1 (5 bases). Trimming cost V 5 bases and J 1 base, with 14 bases left between them. CDR1 is MNHEY, CDR2 SVGAGI, per germline. The CDR3 is 15 residues long. This CDR3 is CASSLDGGRNTEAFF. CDR3 nucleotide sequence: TGTGCCAGCAGTCTCGACGGGGGAAGGAACACTGAAGCTTTCTTT.

This chain uses TRBV7-8 with TRBJ1-3, with a possible D match to TRBD1 (6 bases). In germline, CDR1 is SGHVS, CDR2 FQNEAQ. The CDR3 contains 17 residues. Deletions cut 1 base from V and 2 bases from J, with 15 bases between. The CDR3 nucleotides are TGTGCCAGCAGCTTAGGGCAGGGGTGGGTCGCTGGAAACACCATATATTTT. Translating it yields CASSLGQGWVAGNTIYF.

This chain connects TRBV6-2 or TRBV6-3 to TRBJ2-1; 9 bases match TRBD2. V lost 5 bases and J lost 6; bases outside the gene matches: 11. Looked up from germline, CDR1 is MNHEY and CDR2 is SVGEGT. This CDR3 has 16 amino acids. CDR3 DNA sequence: TGTGCCAGCAGTGTGATAGCGGGAGAAAGGGGCAATGAGCAGTTCTTC. Translated: CASSVIAGERGNEQFF.

The gene calls are TRBV7-2 and TRBJ2-7, with D perhaps matching TRBD2 (6 bases). CDR1 and CDR2 from the germline V gene are SGHTA and FQGNSA. Trimming cost V 5 bases and J 6 bases, with 17 bases left between them. The CDR3 consists of 14 residues. CDR3 amino acids: CASSAGADYLEQYF. CDR3 coding DNA: TGTGCCAGCAGCGCGGGCGCGGACTATCTCGAGCAGTACTTC.

This clone was counted a few times. V usage is TRBV9 and J usage is TRBJ2-4; the match to TRBD2 covers 12 bases. Trimming at V came to 3 bases and at J to 13 bases, leaving 8 bases not matched to a gene. This CDR3 region has 14 residues. Per germline, CDR1 SGDLS and CDR2 YYNGEE. The CDR3 reads CASSGTELAGGQYF. The CDR3 DNA is TGTGCCAGCAGCGGGACGGAACTAGCGGGAGGCCAGTACTTC.

This clone was seen a single time. The sample carries other DNA sequences with the same CDR3. This rearrangement joins TRBV3-1 (or the pseudogene TRBV3-2) to TRBJ2-5; 11 bases agree with TRBD2. The CDR3 runs to 15 residues. Germline assignment: CDR1 LGHDT and CDR2 YNNKEL (reference sequence). Trimming removed 1 base from V and 5 bases from J; junction bases left unmatched: 3. The CDR3 DNA follows: TGTGCCAGCAGCCAAGTAGCGGGGGGGAGGGAGACCCAGTACTTC. This gives the protein CASSQVAGGRETQYF.

The chain recombines TRBV14 with TRBJ1-1, with D possibly being TRBD1 (5 bases). V was shortened by 3 bases and J by 4 bases, with 9 bases between the two germline ends. The V gene's germline CDR1 is SGHDN and CDR2 FVKESK. The CDR3 consists of 13 residues. This CDR3 is CASSQTGGTEAFF. The CDR3 coding sequence is TGTGCCAGCAGCCAGACGGGGGGCACTGAAGCTTTCTTT.

The count of this clone is one. This chain connects TRBV11-3 to TRBJ2-1, with 7 positions matching TRBD1. The J segment lost 0 bases and the V segment lost 5 bases, leaving 1 base of the junction unmatched. The CDR3 contains 14 residues. Germline values: CDR1 SGHNT, CDR2 YENEEA. For the CDR3, the DNA is TGTGCCAGCAGCCGGGACAGCTCCTACAATGAGCAGTTCTTC. It encodes CASSRDSSYNEQFF.

The chain recombines TRBV28 with TRBJ1-2, with D possibly TRBD1 on 5 matching bases. The V end lost 5 bases, the J end lost 8 bases, and 15 bases lay between the germline ends. CDR3 length: 13 amino acids. Germline V gene sequence: CDR1 MDHEN, CDR2 SYDVKM. The CDR3 loop is CASSPPQGGGYTF. In nucleotides, the CDR3 is TGTGCCAGCAGTCCTCCTCAGGGTGGAGGCTACACCTTC.

The chain has TRBV7-8 and TRBJ2-2; no clear D gene. V lost 2 bases, J lost 0 bases, and 4 bases lay in between. There are 14 residues in the CDR3. CDR1 is SGHVS, CDR2 FQNEAQ, per germline. The CDR3 sequence: CASSLRPNTGELFF. CDR3 nucleotides: TGTGCCAGCAGCTTACGTCCGAACACCGGGGAGCTGTTTTTT.

V gene TRBV7-2 combines with J gene TRBJ2-5; TRBD1 matches 10 bases. In germline, CDR1 is SGHTA, CDR2 FQGNSA. The V gene end was trimmed by 5 bases and the J gene end by 9 bases; junction bases not matched to a gene: 9. This CDR3 contains 14 residues. CDR3: CASSKAGTGEAQYF. The CDR3 DNA follows: TGTGCCAGCAGCAAAGCCGGGACAGGGGAGGCCCAGTACTTC.

The chain carries TRBV27 and TRBJ2-2; 11 bases are a match to TRBD2. Germline-derived CDR1 and CDR2 are MNHEY and SMNVEV (reference sequence). The CDR3 has 18 residues. Unmatched junction bases numbered 8, after V lost 5 bases and J lost 0 bases. The CDR3, as DNA: TGTGCCAGCAGTCTTTTAGCGGGAGGGGGGACGAACACCGGGGAGCTGTTTTTT. The encoded protein is CASSLLAGGGTNTGELFF.

The chain is built from TRBV28 and TRBJ2-5, with 8 bases lining up with TRBD2. There are 14 residues in the CDR3. Per germline, CDR1 MDHEN and CDR2 SYDVKM. V dropped 6 bases and J dropped 1; count of bases not matched to a gene: 4. This CDR3 is CASRKSGGQETQYF. In nucleotides, the CDR3 is TGTGCCAGCAGGAAGAGCGGGGGCCAAGAGACCCAGTACTTC.

The gene calls are TRBV5-6 and TRBJ1-5, with D perhaps TRBD1 (6 bases). V was shortened by 4 bases and J by 0 bases, with 11 bases between the two germline ends. Germline CDR1 is SGHDT and CDR2 is YYEEEE. The CDR3 runs 15 residues. CDR3 nucleotide sequence: TGTGCCAGCAGCACACAGGGTATTAGCAATCAGCCCCAGCATTTT. Translation: CASSTQGISNQPQHF.

This sequence joins TRBV4-1 and TRBJ1-2; maybe TRBD1 (6 bases). Germline V CDR1 and CDR2: MGHRA, YSYEKL. The V and J ends lost 3 bases and 4 bases respectively, with 12 bases between them. The CDR3 sequence is 14 residues long. The CDR3 protein is CASSHPDRIYGYTF. The CDR3, as DNA: TGCGCCAGCAGCCACCCCGACAGGATCTATGGCTACACCTTC.

The sample holds a few counts of this clone. V usage is TRBV5-4 and J usage is TRBJ2-1; D remains unclear. The germline CDR1 and CDR2 sequences are SGHNT and YYREEE (reference sequence). The CDR3 has 13 amino acids. With 2 bases removed from V and 6 bases from J, the gap between germline ends came to 9 bases. In DNA, the CDR3 is TGTGCCAGCAGCTTACCCCACGGCAATGAGCAGTTCTTC. This codes for CASSLPHGNEQFF. The entire variable domain, with the rest obtained from reference TRBV5-4 and TRBJ2-1, is as follows: ETGVTQSPTHLIKTRGQQVTLRCSSQSGHNTVSWYQQALGQGPQFIFQYYREEENGRGNFPPRFSGLQFPNYSSELNVNALELDDSALYLCASSLPHGNEQFFGPGTRLTVL.

V is TRBV4-2 and J is TRBJ1-6; 8 bases map to TRBD1. The CDR3 is 17 residues long. Germline V gives CDR1 LGHNA, CDR2 YNFKEQ. Germline trimming cut 0 bases from V and 4 bases from J; bases unmatched to any gene: 5. The CDR3 DNA follows: TGTGCCAGCAGCCAAGATCAGCGACAGGGGTATAATTCACCCCTCCACTTT. Protein product: CASSQDQRQGYNSPLHF.

V and J are TRBV12-5 and TRBJ2-1, with 8 bases identical to TRBD1. The junction had 8 bases not matched to a gene; V was cut back by 4 bases and J by 9 bases. Germline CDR1 reads LGHNT; CDR2 reads FRNRAP. The CDR3 runs to 14 residues. The CDR3 protein is CASGSGQGRGEQFF. The CDR3 DNA reads as TGTGCTAGTGGTTCAGGACAGGGAAGGGGTGAGCAGTTCTTC.